This TCR beta chain originates from a study of cytomegalovirus exposure and HLA in healthy donors. Study context: In an early release, HLA-typed donors contributed some 82 million unique TCR sequences. General observations from the study: CMV antigen specificity was confirmed in vitro for a few CMV-associated chains.

The PCR was carried out with 60 Vbeta primers and 13 Jbeta primers. Clones were read by immunoSEQ multiplex PCR, and TCRdb kept only the in-frame ones, dropping some. The data contain about 140,000 clones, 87% of them seen just once; the ten biggest clones take up about 5%. Each donor's status was that of a healthy bone marrow donor. Points on this clone: The antigen is not known.

Germline CDR1 is SEHNR and CDR2 is FQNEAQ (reference sequence). This CDR3 spans 13 amino acids. The V and J ends lost 2 bases and 1 base respectively, with 4 bases between them. The source of this sequence is a woman under 40 in good health and CMV-seronegative. Sequences were obtained from PBMCs. The genes are TRBV7-9 and TRBJ2-3; no reliable D call. For the CDR3, the DNA is TGTGCCAGCAGCTTATTAGGCACAGATACGCAGTATTTT. Its translation: CASSLLGTDTQYF.